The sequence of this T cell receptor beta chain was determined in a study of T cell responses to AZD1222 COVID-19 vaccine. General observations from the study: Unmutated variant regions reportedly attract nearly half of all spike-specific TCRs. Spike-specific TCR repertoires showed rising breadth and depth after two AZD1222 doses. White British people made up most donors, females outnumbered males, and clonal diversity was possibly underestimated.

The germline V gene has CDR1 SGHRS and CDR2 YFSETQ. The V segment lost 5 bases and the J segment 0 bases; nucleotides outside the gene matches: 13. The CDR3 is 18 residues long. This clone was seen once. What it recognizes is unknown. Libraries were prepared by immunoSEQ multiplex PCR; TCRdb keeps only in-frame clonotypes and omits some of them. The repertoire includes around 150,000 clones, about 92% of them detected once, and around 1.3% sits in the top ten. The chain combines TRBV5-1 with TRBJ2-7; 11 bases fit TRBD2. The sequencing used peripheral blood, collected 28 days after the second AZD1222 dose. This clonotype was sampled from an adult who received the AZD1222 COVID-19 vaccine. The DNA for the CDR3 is TGCGCCAGCAGTACTCCGTCGGCTAGCGGGGGGAGCTCCTACGAGCAGTACTTC. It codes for CASSTPSASGGSSYEQYF.